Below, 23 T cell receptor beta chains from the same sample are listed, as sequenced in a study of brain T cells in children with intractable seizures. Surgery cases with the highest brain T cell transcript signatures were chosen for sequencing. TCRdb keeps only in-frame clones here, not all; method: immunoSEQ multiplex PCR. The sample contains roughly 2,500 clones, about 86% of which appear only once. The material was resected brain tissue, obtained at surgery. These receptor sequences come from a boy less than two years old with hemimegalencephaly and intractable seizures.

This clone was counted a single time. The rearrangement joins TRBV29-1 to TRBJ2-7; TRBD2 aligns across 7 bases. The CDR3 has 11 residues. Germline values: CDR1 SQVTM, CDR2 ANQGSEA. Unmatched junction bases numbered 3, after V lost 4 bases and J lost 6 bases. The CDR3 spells CSVGGGSEQYF. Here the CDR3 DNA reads TGCAGCGTTGGGGGGGGGAGCGAGCAGTACTTC.

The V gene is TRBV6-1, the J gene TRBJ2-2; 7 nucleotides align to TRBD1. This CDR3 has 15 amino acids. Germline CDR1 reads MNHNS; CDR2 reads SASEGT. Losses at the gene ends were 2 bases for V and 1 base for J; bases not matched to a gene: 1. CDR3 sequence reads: CASSEHRGNTGELFF. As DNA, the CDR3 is TGTGCCAGCAGTGAACACAGGGGGAACACCGGGGAGCTGTTTTTT.

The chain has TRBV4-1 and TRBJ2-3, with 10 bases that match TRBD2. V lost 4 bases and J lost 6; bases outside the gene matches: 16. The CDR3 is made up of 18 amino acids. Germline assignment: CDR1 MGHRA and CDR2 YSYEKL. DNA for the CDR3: TGCGCCAGCAGCCCCGGTGTCCCAGCGGGAGGGCCGACGGATACGCAGTATTTT. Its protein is CASSPGVPAGGPTDTQYF.

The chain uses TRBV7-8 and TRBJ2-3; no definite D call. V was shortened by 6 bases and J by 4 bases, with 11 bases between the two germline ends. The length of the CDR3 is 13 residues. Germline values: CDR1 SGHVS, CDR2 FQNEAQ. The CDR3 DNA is TGTGCCAGCAGTCTGGGCGTCGCAGATACGCAGTATTTT. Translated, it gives CASSLGVADTQYF.

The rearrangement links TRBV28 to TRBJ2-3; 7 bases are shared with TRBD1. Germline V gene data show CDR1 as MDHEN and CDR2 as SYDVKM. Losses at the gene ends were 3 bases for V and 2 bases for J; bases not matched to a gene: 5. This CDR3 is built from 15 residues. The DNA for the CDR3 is TGTGCCAGCAGTTTTCGGGGACAGTTCACAGATACGCAGTATTTT. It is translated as CASSFRGQFTDTQYF.

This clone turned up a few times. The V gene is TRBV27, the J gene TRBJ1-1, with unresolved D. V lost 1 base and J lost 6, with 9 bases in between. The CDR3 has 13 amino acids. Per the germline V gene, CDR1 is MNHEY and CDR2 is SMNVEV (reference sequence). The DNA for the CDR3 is TGTGCCAGCAGTTTATATGGGATCTCTGAAGCTTTCTTT. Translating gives CASSLYGISEAFF.

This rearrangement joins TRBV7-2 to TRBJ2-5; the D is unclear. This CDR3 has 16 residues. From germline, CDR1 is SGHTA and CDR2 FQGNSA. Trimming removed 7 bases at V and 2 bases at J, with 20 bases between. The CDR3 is CASTSGWGNWQETQYF. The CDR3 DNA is TGTGCCAGCACCTCCGGTTGGGGAAATTGGCAAGAGACCCAGTACTTC.

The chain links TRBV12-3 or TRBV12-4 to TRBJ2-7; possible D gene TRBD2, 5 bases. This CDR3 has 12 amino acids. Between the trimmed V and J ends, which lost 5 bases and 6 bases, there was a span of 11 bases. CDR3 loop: CASSPLRGEQYF. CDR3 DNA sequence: TGTGCCAGCAGTCCGCTCCGGGGCGAGCAGTACTTC.

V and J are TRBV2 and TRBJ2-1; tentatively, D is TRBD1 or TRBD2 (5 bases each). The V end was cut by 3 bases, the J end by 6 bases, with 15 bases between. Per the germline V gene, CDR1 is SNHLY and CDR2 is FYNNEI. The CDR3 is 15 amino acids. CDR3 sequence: CASSDLTGTTNEQFF. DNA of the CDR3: TGTGCCAGCAGTGACCTGACCGGGACGACCAATGAGCAGTTCTTC.

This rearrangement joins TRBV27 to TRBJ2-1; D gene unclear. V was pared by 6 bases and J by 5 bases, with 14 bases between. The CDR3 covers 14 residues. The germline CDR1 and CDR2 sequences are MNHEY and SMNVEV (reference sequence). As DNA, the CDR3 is TGTGCCAGCAGAAACACCCCTCGGGACAATGAGCAGTTCTTC. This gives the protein CASRNTPRDNEQFF.

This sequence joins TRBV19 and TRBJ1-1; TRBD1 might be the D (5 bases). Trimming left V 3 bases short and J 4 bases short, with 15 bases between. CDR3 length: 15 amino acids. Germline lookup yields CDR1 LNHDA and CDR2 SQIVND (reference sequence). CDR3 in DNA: TGTGCCAGTAGTATGTTCGGGGGATGGAGCACTGAAGCTTTCTTT. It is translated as CASSMFGGWSTEAFF.

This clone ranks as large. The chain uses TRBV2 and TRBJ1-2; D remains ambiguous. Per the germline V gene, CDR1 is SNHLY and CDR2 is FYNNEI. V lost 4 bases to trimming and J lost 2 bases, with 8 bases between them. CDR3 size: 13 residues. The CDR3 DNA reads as TGTGCCAGCAGTGTATTCGGCAACTATGGCTACACCTTC. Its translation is CASSVFGNYGYTF.

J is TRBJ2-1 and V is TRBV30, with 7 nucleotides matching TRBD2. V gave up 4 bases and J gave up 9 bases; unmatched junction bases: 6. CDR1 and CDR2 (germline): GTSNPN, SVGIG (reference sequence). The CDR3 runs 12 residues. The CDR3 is CAWMSAGVEQFF. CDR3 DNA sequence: TGTGCCTGGATGTCTGCGGGAGTTGAGCAGTTCTTC.

CDR3 sequence: CASAAFGTDTQYF. The CDR3, as DNA: TGTGCCAGCGCAGCATTCGGCACAGATACGCAGTATTTT. The V call is TRBV27, the J call TRBJ2-3; D is ambiguous. The CDR3 is 13 amino acids. Per germline, CDR1 MNHEY and CDR2 SMNVEV (reference sequence). V dropped 8 bases and J dropped 1 base, with 10 bases sitting between them.

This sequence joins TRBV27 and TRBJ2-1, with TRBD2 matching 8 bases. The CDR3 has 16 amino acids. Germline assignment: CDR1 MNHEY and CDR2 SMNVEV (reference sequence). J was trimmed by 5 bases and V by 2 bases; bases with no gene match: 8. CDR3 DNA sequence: TGTGCCAGCAGTTTACCGAGCGGGAGTAATAACAATGAGCAGTTCTTC. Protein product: CASSLPSGSNNNEQFF.

CDR3: CASTMTSVSSYEQYF. The DNA for the CDR3 is TGTGCCAGCACCATGACTAGCGTGAGCTCCTACGAGCAGTACTTC. The V and J genes are TRBV7-9 and TRBJ2-7; TRBD2 agrees at 8 bases. Germline CDR1 SEHNR, CDR2 FQNEAQ (reference sequence). This CDR3 has 15 residues. V gave up 7 bases and J gave up 0 bases; unmatched junction bases: 8.

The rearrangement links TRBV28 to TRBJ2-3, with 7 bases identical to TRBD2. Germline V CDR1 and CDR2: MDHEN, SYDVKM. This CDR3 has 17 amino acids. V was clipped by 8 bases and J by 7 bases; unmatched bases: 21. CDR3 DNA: TGTGCCAGCCCCCCCGGTGTCGGGGACGGACTAGGAAATACGCAGTATTTT. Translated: CASPPGVGDGLGNTQYF.

The CDR3 sequence: CASSRDRGLTGELFF. Here the CDR3 DNA reads TGTGCCAGCAGCCGGGACAGGGGACTCACCGGGGAGCTGTTTTTT. The genes are TRBV7-7 and TRBJ2-2, with 10 bases lining up with TRBD1. V dropped 5 bases and J dropped 4; count of bases not matched to a gene: 4. CDR1 and CDR2 from the germline V gene are SSHAT and FNYEAQ (reference sequence). The CDR3 is made up of 15 amino acids.

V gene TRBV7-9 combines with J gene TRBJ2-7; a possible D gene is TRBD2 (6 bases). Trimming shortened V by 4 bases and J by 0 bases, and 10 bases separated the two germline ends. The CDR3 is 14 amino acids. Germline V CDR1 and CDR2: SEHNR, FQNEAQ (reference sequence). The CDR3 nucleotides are TGTGCCAGCAGCTCCAGCGGGTCCTCCTACGAGCAGTACTTC. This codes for CASSSSGSSYEQYF.

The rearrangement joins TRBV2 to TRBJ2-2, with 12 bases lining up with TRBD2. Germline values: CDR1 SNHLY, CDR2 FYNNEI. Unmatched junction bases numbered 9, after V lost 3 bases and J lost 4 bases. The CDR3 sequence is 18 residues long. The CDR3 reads CASSDSTSGSVRTGELFF. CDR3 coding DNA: TGTGCCAGCAGTGACTCGACTAGCGGGAGTGTTCGCACCGGGGAGCTGTTTTTT.

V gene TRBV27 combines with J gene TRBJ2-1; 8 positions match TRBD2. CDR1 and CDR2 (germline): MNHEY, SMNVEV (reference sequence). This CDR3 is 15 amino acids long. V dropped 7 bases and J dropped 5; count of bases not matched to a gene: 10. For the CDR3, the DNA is TGTGCCAGCACTCCGGGAGCGGGAGTGGACAATGAGCAGTTCTTC. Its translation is CASTPGAGVDNEQFF.

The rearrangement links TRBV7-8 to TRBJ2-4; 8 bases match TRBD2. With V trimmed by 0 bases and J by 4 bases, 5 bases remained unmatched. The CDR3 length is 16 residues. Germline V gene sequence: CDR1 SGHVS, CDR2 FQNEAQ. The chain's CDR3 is CASSLAGTGGKNIQYF. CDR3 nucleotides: TGTGCCAGCAGCTTAGCCGGGACGGGAGGGAAAAACATTCAGTACTTC.

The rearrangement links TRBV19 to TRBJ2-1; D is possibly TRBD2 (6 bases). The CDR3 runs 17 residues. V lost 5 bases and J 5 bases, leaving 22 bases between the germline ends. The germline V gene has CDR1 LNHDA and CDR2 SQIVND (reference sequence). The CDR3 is CASSPSLLARFDNEQFF. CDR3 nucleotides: TGTGCCAGTAGTCCATCCCTCCTAGCGCGCTTTGACAATGAGCAGTTCTTC.